The present TCR beta chain was sequenced within a study of T cells expressing NK-cell markers. No DNA is given; TCRdb re-called the 5' RACE reads and lists each CDR3 protein once. Its table lists fewer than 200,000 distinct CDR3 sequences. This CDR3 is built from 13 residues. Germline V gene sequence: CDR1 SQVTM, CDR2 ANQGSEA. The sequence derives from a woman between 18 and 70 years old in good health. V gene TRBV29-1 combines with J gene TRBJ2-1; the D gene TCRdb calls, TRBD1, cannot be checked with no DNA. The specimen sequenced was blood T cells: a sorted CD56 or NKG2C T cell subset, CD4+ or CD8+ T cells, or bulk PBMC T cells (not recorded which). CDR3 in amino acids: CSVVKQGENEQFF.